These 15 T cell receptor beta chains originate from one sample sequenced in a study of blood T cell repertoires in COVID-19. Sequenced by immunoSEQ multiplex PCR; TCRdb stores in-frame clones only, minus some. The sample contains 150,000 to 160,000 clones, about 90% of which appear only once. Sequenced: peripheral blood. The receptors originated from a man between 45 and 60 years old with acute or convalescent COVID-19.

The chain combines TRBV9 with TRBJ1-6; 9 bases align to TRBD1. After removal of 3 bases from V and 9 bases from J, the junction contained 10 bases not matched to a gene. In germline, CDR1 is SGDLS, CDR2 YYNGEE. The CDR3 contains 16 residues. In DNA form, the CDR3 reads TGTGCCAGCAGCGGGGAAAACGGGACAGGGAGTTCACCCCTCCACTTT. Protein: CASSGENGTGSSPLHF. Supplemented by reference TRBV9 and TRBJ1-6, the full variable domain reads DSGVTQTPKHLITATGQRVTLRCSPRSGDLSVYWYQQSLDQGLQFLIQYYNGEERAKGNILERFSAQQFPDLHSELNLSSLELGDSALYFCASSGENGTGSSPLHFGNGTRLTVT.

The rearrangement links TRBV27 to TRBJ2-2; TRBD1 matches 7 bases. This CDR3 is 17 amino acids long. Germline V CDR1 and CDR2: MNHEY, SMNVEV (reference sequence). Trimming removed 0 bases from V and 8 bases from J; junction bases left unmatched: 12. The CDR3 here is CASSLSIGTADGGELFF. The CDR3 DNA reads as TGTGCCAGCAGTTTATCAATCGGGACAGCCGATGGAGGGGAGCTGTTTTTT.

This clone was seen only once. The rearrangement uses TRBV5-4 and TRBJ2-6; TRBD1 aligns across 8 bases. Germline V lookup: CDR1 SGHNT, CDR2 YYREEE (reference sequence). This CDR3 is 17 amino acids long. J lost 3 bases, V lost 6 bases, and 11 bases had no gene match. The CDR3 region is CASKNRDRLDGANVLTF. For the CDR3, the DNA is TGTGCCAGCAAGAACCGGGACAGGCTAGATGGGGCCAACGTCCTGACTTTC.

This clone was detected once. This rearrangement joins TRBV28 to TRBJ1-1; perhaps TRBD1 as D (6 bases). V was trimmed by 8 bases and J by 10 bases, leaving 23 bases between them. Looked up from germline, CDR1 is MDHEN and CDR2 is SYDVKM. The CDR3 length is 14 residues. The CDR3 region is CASELGQRFNTAFF. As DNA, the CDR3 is TGTGCCAGCGAACTCGGACAGCGGTTTAATACAGCTTTCTTT.

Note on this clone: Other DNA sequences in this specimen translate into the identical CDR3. The CDR3 region is CASSSGGLNTEAFF. The CDR3 DNA is TGTGCCAGCAGTTCAGGGGGGTTGAACACTGAAGCTTTCTTT. The chain has TRBV28 and TRBJ1-1; 7 positions agree with TRBD1. Per the germline V gene, CDR1 is MDHEN and CDR2 is SYDVKM. There are 14 residues in the CDR3. V lost 4 bases and J lost 0; bases outside the gene matches: 2.

The CDR3 sequence is CASRHTTGQGFGTEAFF. Here the CDR3 DNA reads TGCGCCAGCAGGCATACGACGGGACAGGGGTTTGGCACTGAAGCTTTCTTT. The J gene is TRBJ1-1, the V gene TRBV5-1; 10 positions agree with TRBD1. After removal of 5 bases from V and 4 bases from J, the junction contained 14 bases not matched to a gene. CDR1 is SGHRS and CDR2 is YFSETQ in the germline V gene. This CDR3 comprises 17 residues.

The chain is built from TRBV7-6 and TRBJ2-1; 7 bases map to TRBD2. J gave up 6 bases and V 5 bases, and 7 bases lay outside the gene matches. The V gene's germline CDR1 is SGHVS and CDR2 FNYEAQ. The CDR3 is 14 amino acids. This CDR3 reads CASSRLATTNEQFF. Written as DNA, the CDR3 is TGTGCCAGCAGCCGACTAGCCACAACCAATGAGCAGTTCTTC.

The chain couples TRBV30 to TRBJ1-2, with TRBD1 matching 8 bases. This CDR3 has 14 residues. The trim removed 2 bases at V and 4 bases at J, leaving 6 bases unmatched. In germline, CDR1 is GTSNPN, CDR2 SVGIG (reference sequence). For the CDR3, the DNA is TGTGCCTGGAGTTCGGACAGGGACAGCTATGGCTACACCTTC. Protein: CAWSSDRDSYGYTF.

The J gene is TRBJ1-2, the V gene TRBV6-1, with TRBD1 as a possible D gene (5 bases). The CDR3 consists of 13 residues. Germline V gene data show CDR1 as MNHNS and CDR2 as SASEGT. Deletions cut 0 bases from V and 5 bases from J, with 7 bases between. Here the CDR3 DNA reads TGTGCCAGCAGTGAAGCCGGGGGATATGGCTACACCTTC. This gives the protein CASSEAGGYGYTF.

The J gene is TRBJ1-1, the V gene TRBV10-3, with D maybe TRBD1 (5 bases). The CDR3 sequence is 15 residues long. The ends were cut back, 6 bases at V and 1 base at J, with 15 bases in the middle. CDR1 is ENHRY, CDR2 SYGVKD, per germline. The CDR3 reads CAIRGGATENTEAFF. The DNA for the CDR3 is TGTGCCATCAGGGGAGGGGCTACAGAGAACACTGAAGCTTTCTTT.

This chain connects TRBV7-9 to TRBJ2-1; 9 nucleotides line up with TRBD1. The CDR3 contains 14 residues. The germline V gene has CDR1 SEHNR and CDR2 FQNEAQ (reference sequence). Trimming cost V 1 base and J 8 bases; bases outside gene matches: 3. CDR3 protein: CASSLEQGADEQFF. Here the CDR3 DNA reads TGTGCCAGCAGCTTAGAACAGGGGGCCGATGAGCAGTTCTTC.

The chain's CDR3 is CAISESTRETQYF. CDR3 in DNA: TGTGCCATCAGTGAGTCAACGAGGGAGACCCAGTACTTC. The rearrangement joins TRBV10-3 to TRBJ2-5; D is unclear. This CDR3 contains 13 residues. CDR1 is ENHRY and CDR2 is SYGVKD in the germline V gene. The V end was cut by 0 bases, the J end by 5 bases, with 7 bases between.

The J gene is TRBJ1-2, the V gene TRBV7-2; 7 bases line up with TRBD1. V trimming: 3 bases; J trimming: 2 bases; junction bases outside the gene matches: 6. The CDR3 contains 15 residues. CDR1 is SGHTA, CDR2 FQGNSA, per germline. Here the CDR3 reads CASSFGDRTNYGYTF. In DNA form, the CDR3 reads TGTGCCAGCAGCTTTGGGGACAGAACCAACTATGGCTACACCTTC.

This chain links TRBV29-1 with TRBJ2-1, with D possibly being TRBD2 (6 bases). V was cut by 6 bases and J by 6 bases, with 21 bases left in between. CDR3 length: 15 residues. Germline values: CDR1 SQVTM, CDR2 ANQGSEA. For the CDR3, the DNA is TGCAGCGTGCCCACCAGCGCGGGGACTCCCAATGAGCAGTTCTTC. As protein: CSVPTSAGTPNEQFF.

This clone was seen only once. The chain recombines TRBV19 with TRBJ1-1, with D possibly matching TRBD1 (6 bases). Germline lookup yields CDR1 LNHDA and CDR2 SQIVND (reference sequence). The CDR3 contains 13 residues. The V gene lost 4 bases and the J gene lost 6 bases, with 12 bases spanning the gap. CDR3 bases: TGTGCCAGTAGTACGCAACAGGGCGCTGAAGCTTTCTTT. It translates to CASSTQQGAEAFF.